One and the same sample provided the 8 T cell receptor beta chains below, sequenced in a study of T-cell reconstitution after alpha-beta-depleted transplantation in children. A library of TCRbeta sequences, prepared with unique molecular identifiers, was generated. TCRdb called the PCR reads again in MiXCR, with one record for every CDR3 protein. This table holds 200,000 or so distinct CDR3 sequences, about 6% found once. The sequences come from PBMCs, collected before TCRalphabeta/CD19-depleted stem cell transplant. Receptors were obtained from a girl under two years old with combined immunodeficiency, due to receive a stem cell transplant.

The sample holds many counts of this clonotype. The chain couples TRBV28 to TRBJ2-5, with 9 bases identical to TRBD1. This CDR3 is 15 amino acids long. Germline loops: CDR1 MDHEN, CDR2 SYDVKM. Losses at the gene ends were 6 bases for V and 4 bases for J; bases not matched to a gene: 9. CDR3 amino acids: CASRPRDRVGETQYF. The CDR3 DNA reads as TGTGCCAGCAGACCACGGGACAGGGTGGGAGAGACCCAGTACTTC.

This clonotype was seen at least ten times. The V gene is TRBV12-3 or TRBV12-4, the J gene TRBJ2-7; D not certain. V was shortened by 6 bases and J by 3 bases, with 9 bases between the two germline ends. The CDR3 sequence is 12 residues long. The CDR3 DNA reads TGTGCCAGCAGGATGGGCCTCTACGAGCAGTACTTC. Translation: CASRMGLYEQYF.

In this sample, this clonotype turned up many times. The CDR3 DNA reads as TGCAGCGTTATTTTTAGCGGGAGGGCCAATGAGCAGTTCTTC. This translates into CSVIFSGRANEQFF. V usage is TRBV29-1 and J usage is TRBJ2-1; 11 positions agree with TRBD2. Looked up from germline, CDR1 is SQVTM and CDR2 is ANQGSEA. The ends lost 5 bases at V and 6 bases at J; junction bases unmatched: 6. The length of the CDR3 is 14 residues.

This clonotype was counted a few times. CDR3 DNA: TGCGCCAGCAGCTTTACGGGGGATTATATAAACACTGAAGCTTTCTTT. Translation: CASSFTGDYINTEAFF. The gene calls are TRBV5-1 and TRBJ1-1, with D tentatively TRBD1 (5 bases). The length of the CDR3 is 16 residues. Germline-derived CDR1 and CDR2 are SGHRS and YFSETQ. V lost 2 bases to trimming and J lost 2 bases, with 16 bases between them.

The V call is TRBV9, the J call TRBJ2-4; weak D call: TRBD1 (6 bases). V shed 4 bases and J shed 0 bases, with 11 bases lying between them. This CDR3 is 15 amino acids long. Looked up from germline, CDR1 is SGDLS and CDR2 is YYNGEE. CDR3: CASSPTTGAKNIQYF. In DNA, the CDR3 is TGTGCCAGCAGCCCAACGACAGGAGCCAAAAACATTCAGTACTTC.

In this sample, this clonotype turned up many times. The chain uses TRBV4-2 and TRBJ2-5; 10 positions agree with TRBD2. V was clipped by 0 bases and J by 3 bases; unmatched bases: 4. This CDR3 has 16 residues. The germline V gene has CDR1 LGHNA and CDR2 YNFKEQ. CDR3 DNA sequence: TGTGCCAGCAGCCAAGATATCCTAGCGGGGGAAGAGACCCAGTACTTC. It is translated as CASSQDILAGEETQYF.

In its sample, this clonotype was seen many times. The chain uses TRBV18 and TRBJ2-5; the D gene is possibly TRBD2 (6 bases). Germline lookup yields CDR1 KGHSH and CDR2 LQKENI. Trimming cost V 3 bases and J 4 bases, with 9 bases left between them. The CDR3 is 13 amino acids. CDR3 DNA: TGTGCCAGCTCACCGACTAGGGGAGAGACCCAGTACTTC. Its protein is CASSPTRGETQYF.

V gene TRBV7-2 combines with J gene TRBJ2-5, with D perhaps being TRBD1 or TRBD2 (5 bases each). V was trimmed by 0 bases and J by 4 bases, leaving 15 bases between them. The CDR3 is 16 residues long. The germline V gene has CDR1 SGHTA and CDR2 FQGNSA. CDR3 sequence: CASSLAPPGTGETQYF. In nucleotides, the CDR3 is TGTGCCAGCAGCTTAGCACCTCCCGGGACGGGAGAGACCCAGTACTTC.